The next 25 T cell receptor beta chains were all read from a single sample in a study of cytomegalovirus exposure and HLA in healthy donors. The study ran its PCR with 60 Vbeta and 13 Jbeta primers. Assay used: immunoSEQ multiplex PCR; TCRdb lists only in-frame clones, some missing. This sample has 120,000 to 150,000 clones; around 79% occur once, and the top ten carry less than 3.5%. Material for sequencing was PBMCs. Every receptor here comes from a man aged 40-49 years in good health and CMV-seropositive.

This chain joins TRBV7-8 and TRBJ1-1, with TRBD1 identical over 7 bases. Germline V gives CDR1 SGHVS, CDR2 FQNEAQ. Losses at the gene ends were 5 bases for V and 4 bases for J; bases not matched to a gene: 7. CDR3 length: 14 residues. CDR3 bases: TGTGCCAGCAGCGCGGGACAGATGAGCACTGAAGCTTTCTTT. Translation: CASSAGQMSTEAFF. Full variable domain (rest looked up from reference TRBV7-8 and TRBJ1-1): GAGVSQSPRYKVAKRGQDVALRCDPISGHVSLFWYQQALGQGPEFLTYFQNEAQLDKSGLPSDRFFAERPEGSVSTLKIQRTQQEDSAVYLCASSAGQMSTEAFFGQGTRLTVV.

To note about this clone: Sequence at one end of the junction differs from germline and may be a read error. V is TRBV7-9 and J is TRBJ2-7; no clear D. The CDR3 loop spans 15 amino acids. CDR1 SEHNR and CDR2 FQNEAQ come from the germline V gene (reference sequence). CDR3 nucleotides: TGTTCCAGCAGCTTAGTATCAGCGCGTCCCTACGAGCAGTACTTC. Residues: CSSSLVSARPYEQYF.

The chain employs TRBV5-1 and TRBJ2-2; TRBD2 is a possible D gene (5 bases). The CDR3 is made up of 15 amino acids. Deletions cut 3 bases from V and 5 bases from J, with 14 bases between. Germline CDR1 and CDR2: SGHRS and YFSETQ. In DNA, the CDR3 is TGCGCCAGCAGCTCAGGAGGTAGCAGGACCGGGGAGCTGTTTTTT. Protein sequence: CASSSGGSRTGELFF.

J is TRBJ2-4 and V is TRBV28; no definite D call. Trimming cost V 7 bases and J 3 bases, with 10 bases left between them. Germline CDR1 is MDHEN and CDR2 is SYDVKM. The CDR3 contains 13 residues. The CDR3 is CASNNRNKNIQYF. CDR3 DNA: TGTGCCAGCAACAACCGTAACAAAAACATTCAGTACTTC.

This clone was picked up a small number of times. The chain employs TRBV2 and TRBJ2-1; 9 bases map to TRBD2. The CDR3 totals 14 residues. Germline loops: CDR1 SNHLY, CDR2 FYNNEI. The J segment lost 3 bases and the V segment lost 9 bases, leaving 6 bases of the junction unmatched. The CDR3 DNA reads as TGTGCCAGTTCGCGGGAGGGCTACTACAATGAGCAGTTCTTC. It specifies CASSREGYYNEQFF.

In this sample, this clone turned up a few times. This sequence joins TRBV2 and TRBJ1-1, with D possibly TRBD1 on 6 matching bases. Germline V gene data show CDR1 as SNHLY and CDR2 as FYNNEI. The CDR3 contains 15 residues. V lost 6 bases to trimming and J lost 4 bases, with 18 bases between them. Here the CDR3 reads CASSVIQGSGTEAFF. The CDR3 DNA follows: TGTGCCAGCAGCGTAATACAGGGCTCGGGCACTGAAGCTTTCTTT.

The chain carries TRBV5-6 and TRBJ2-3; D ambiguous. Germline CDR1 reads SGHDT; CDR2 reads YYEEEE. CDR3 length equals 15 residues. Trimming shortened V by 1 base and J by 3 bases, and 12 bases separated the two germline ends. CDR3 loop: CASSLSPRLTDTQYF. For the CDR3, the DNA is TGTGCCAGCAGCTTGTCTCCTAGATTAACAGATACGCAGTATTTT.

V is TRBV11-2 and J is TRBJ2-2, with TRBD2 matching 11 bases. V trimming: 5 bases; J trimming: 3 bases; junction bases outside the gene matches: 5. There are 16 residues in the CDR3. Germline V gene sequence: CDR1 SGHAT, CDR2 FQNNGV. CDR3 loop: CASSPPGLADTGELFF. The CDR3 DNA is TGTGCCAGCAGCCCGCCGGGACTAGCGGACACCGGGGAGCTGTTTTTT.

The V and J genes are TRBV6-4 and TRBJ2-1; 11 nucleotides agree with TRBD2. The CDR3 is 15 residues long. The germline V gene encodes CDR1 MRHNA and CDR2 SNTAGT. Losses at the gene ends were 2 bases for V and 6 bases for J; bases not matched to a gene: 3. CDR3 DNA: TGTGCCAGCAGTGACGGACTAGCGGGCCGCAATGAGCAGTTCTTC. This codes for CASSDGLAGRNEQFF.

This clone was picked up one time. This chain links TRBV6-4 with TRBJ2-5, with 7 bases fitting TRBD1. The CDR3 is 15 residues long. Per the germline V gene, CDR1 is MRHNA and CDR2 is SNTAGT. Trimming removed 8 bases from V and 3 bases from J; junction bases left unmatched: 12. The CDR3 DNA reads TGTGCCAGCCGATTCACCATTGGACAGGAAGAGACCCAGTACTTC. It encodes CASRFTIGQEETQYF.

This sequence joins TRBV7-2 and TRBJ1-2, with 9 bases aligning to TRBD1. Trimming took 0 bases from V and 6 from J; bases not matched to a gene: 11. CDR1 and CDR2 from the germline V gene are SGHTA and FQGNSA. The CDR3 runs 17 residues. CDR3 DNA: TGTGCCAGCAGCTTAGCGGTTCTAGAGACAGGGGGGGATGGCTACACCTTC. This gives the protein CASSLAVLETGGDGYTF.

Written as DNA, the CDR3 is TGTGCCATCAGTGGGGGGGATCGGACCCAAACGGAGCAGTACTTC. This translates into CAISGGDRTQTEQYF. V is TRBV10-3 and J is TRBJ2-7; weak D call: TRBD2 (6 bases). Germline CDR1 reads ENHRY; CDR2 reads SYGVKD. The V end was cut by 4 bases, the J end by 7 bases, with 20 bases between. The CDR3 has 15 amino acids.

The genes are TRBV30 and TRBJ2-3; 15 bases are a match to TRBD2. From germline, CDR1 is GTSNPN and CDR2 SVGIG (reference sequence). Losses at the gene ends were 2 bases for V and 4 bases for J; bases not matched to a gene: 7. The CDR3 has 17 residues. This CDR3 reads CAWSPGLAGGGSDTQYF. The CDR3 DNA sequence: TGTGCCTGGAGTCCGGGACTAGCGGGAGGAGGGTCAGATACGCAGTATTTT.

CDR3 loop: CASRGAGSGEKLFF. CDR3 in DNA: TGTGCCAGCAGGGGGGCGGGCAGCGGTGAAAAACTGTTTTTT. The chain is built from TRBV28 and TRBJ1-4, with a tentative D call TRBD1 (6 bases). Looked up from germline, CDR1 is MDHEN and CDR2 is SYDVKM. The length of the CDR3 is 14 residues. With 6 bases removed from V and 7 bases from J, the gap between germline ends came to 15 bases.

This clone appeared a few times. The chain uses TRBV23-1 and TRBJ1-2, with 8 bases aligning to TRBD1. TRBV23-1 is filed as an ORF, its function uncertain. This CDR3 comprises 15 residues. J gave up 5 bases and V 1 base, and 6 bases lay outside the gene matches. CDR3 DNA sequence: TGCGCCAGCAGTCAATGGGAGGACAGGGCTTATGGCTACACCTTC. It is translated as CASSQWEDRAYGYTF.

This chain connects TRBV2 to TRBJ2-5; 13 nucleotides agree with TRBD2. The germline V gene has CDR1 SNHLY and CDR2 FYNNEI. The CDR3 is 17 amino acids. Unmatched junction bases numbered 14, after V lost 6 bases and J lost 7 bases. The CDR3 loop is CASSLIGTSGVRWTQYF. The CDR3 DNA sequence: TGTGCCAGCAGCTTAATAGGGACTAGCGGGGTTCGTTGGACCCAGTACTTC.

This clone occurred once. This CDR3 is CASMSSGGGLNEQFF. The CDR3 bases are TGTGCCAGTATGTCTAGCGGGGGGGGCCTCAATGAGCAGTTCTTC. The V gene is TRBV19, the J gene TRBJ2-1, with TRBD2 identical over 12 bases. There are 15 residues in the CDR3. The V gene end was trimmed by 7 bases and the J gene end by 6 bases; junction bases not matched to a gene: 7. Germline CDR1 LNHDA, CDR2 SQIVND (reference sequence).

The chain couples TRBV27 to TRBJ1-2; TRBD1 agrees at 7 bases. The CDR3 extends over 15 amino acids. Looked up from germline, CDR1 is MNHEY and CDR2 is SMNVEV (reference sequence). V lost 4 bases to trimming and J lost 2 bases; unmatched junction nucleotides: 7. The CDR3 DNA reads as TGTGCCAGCAGTTCAGGGACAGCGACGAACTATGGCTACACCTTC. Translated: CASSSGTATNYGYTF.

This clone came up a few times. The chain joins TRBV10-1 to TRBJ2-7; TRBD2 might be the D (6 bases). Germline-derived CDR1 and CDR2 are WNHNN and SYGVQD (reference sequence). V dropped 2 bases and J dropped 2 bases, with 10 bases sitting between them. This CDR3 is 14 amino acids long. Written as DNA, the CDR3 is TGCGCCAGCAGTGAGGGAGGGAAGCCCTACGAGCAGTACTTC. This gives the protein CASSEGGKPYEQYF.

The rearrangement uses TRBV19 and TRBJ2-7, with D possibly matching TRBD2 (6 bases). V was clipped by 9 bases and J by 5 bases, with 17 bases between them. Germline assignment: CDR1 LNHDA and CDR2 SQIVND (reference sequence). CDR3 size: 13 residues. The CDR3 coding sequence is TGTGCCAGCTCGGGGGACGGGTGGAACGAGCAGTACTTC. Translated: CASSGDGWNEQYF.

CDR3 DNA: TGTGCCAGCTCACCACCTGATAGCTGGAACACAGATACGCAGTATTTT. This gives the protein CASSPPDSWNTDTQYF. The rearrangement links TRBV18 to TRBJ2-3; D gene unclear. Germline assignment: CDR1 KGHSH and CDR2 LQKENI. This CDR3 has 16 residues. The V end lost 0 bases, the J end lost 2 bases, and 12 bases lay between the germline ends. Based on the CDR3 plus reference TRBV18 and TRBJ2-3, the full variable domain is NAGVMQNPRHLVRRRGQEARLRCSPMKGHSHVYWYRQLPEEGLKFMVYLQKENIIDESGMPKERFSAEFPKEGPSILRIQQVVRGDSAAYFCASSPPDSWNTDTQYFGPGTRLTVL.

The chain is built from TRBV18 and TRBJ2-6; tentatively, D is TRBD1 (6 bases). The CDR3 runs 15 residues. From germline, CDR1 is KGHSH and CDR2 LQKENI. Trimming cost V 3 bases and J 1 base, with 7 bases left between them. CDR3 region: CASSPGTSGANVLTF. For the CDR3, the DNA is TGTGCCAGCTCACCTGGGACATCTGGGGCCAACGTCCTGACTTTC.

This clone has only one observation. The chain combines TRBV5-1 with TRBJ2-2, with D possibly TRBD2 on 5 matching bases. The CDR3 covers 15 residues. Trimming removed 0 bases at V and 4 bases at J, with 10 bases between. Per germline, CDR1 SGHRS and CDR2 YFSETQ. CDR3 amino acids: CASSLELASTGELFF. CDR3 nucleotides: TGCGCCAGCAGCTTGGAGCTAGCTTCCACCGGGGAGCTGTTTTTT.

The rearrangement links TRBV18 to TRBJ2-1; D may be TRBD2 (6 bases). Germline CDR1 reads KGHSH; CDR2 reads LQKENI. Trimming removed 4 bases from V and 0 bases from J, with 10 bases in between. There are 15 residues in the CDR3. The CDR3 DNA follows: TGTGCCAGCTCACTTAGCGGATTCTCCTACAATGAGCAGTTCTTC. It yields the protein CASSLSGFSYNEQFF. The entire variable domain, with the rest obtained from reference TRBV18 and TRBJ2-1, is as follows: NAGVMQNPRHLVRRRGQEARLRCSPMKGHSHVYWYRQLPEEGLKFMVYLQKENIIDESGMPKERFSAEFPKEGPSILRIQQVVRGDSAAYFCASSLSGFSYNEQFFGPGTRLTVL.

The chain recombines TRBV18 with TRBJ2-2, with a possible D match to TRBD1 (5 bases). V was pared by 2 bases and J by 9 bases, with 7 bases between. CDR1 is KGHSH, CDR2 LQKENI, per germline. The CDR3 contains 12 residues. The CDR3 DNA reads TGTGCCAGCTCACCAACAGGCTGGGAGCTGTTTTTT. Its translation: CASSPTGWELFF. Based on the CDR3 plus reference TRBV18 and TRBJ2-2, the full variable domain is NAGVMQNPRHLVRRRGQEARLRCSPMKGHSHVYWYRQLPEEGLKFMVYLQKENIIDESGMPKERFSAEFPKEGPSILRIQQVVRGDSAAYFCASSPTGWELFFGEGSRLTVL.